This TCR beta chain was recovered during a study of T-cell memory formation after mild COVID-19. Findings and caveats of the study: Later expanders leaned toward CD4+, whereas clones contracting from day 15 to 85 were balanced CD4/CD8.

The CDR3 covers 15 residues. Germline V gene sequence: CDR1 MNHEY, CDR2 SVGAGI. Trimming left V 5 bases short and J 0 bases short, with 13 bases between. From the 5' RACE reads, TCRdb called clonotypes with MiXCR, one entry per CDR3 protein. The table lists hundreds of thousands of distinct CDR3 sequences, around a sixth of them singletons. This clonotype is a singleton in its sample. What it recognizes is unknown. Specimen: PBMCs or a T cell subset sorted from them (not recorded which). The chain carries TRBV6-5 and TRBJ1-2, with D unclear. The source is a man aged 18 to 29 who had mild COVID-19 (a few samples of this study predate the infection). Cell type and time point are not known. The CDR3 DNA follows: TGTGCCAGCAGTGAGTGGTCCCAGACTAACTATGGCTACACCTTC. This gives the protein CASSEWSQTNYGYTF.